This TCR beta chain was sequenced in a study of blood T cells in healthy people across ages. The authors ran a second PCR of roughly 7 to 11 cycles using a sample-barcoded 5' primer and a J-beta primer mix. TCRdb reprocessed the 5' RACE reads with MiXCR, giving one entry per CDR3 protein. This table has around 1,800,000 distinct CDR3 sequences, 30% to 40% appearing once. Germline loops: CDR1 SGHRS, CDR2 YFSETQ. This CDR3 contains 16 residues. V lost 0 bases and J 0 bases, leaving 11 bases between the germline ends. The chain combines TRBV5-1 with TRBJ2-3; D is unclear. Material: blood. This receptor was taken from a human donor in good health. CDR3 nucleotides: TGCGCCAGCAGCTTGGGTCAAAGTGTGAGCACAGATACGCAGTATTTT. Protein: CASSLGQSVSTDTQYF.